The 27 T cell receptor beta chains below all came from one sample that was sequenced in a study of glioma-infiltrating T cells after dendritic cell vaccination. Sequencing used immunoSEQ multiplex PCR; TCRdb keeps in-frame clones, though not all of them. The sample includes 70,000 to 95,000 clones, around 90% seen only once; the top ten take 2% to 2.5%. The sample's time point: after dendritic cell vaccination, including at tumor progression/relapse. Source: blood, taken after dendritic cell vaccination. Receptor source: a human donor with glioblastoma.

In nucleotides, the CDR3 is TGTGCCAGCAGTTACTGGGACAGGGGGCAATCACCCCTCCACTTT. Its protein product is CASSYWDRGQSPLHF. V usage is TRBV6-5 and J usage is TRBJ1-6; 12 bases map to TRBD1. Per germline, CDR1 MNHEY and CDR2 SVGAGI. This CDR3 is 15 amino acids long. The V segment lost 1 base and the J segment 10 bases; nucleotides outside the gene matches: 2.

This clone was detected once. The sample carries other DNA sequences with the same CDR3. The chain has TRBV5-1 and TRBJ1-1; 7 bases are shared with TRBD1. Trimming took 1 base from V and 2 from J; bases not matched to a gene: 2. The CDR3 covers 14 residues. From germline, CDR1 is SGHRS and CDR2 YFSETQ. The CDR3 here is CASSLQGGNTEAFF. The DNA of the CDR3 is TGCGCCAGCAGCTTGCAAGGGGGCAACACTGAAGCTTTCTTT.

V usage is TRBV19 and J usage is TRBJ2-7; D is possibly TRBD2 (5 bases). CDR1 is LNHDA and CDR2 is SQIVND in the germline V gene (reference sequence). The CDR3 totals 13 residues. V lost 3 bases and J 2 bases, leaving 8 bases between the germline ends. CDR3: CASSIGNTYEQYF. The CDR3 DNA follows: TGTGCCAGTAGTATCGGGAACACCTACGAGCAGTACTTC.

In this sample, this clone turned up once. The gene calls are TRBV13 and TRBJ2-7, with 7 bases aligning to TRBD2. CDR3 length: 15 amino acids. Germline CDR1 is PRHDT and CDR2 is FYEKMQ (reference sequence). V lost 2 bases, J lost 0 bases, and 4 bases stayed unmatched. In DNA form, the CDR3 reads TGTGCCAGCAGCTTAAGCGGGGCAGGCTCCTACGAGCAGTACTTC. Translating gives CASSLSGAGSYEQYF.

The rearrangement links TRBV27 to TRBJ2-2, with 9 bases lining up with TRBD1. The CDR3 runs 16 residues. Trimming cost V 2 bases and J 5 bases; bases outside gene matches: 6. Per the germline V gene, CDR1 is MNHEY and CDR2 is SMNVEV (reference sequence). CDR3 nucleotide sequence: TGTGCCAGCAGTTTACTCGGGACAGGGCTAACCGGGGAGCTGTTTTTT. Amino acids: CASSLLGTGLTGELFF.

V is TRBV30 and J is TRBJ1-2; 10 bases map to TRBD1. The V gene's germline CDR1 is GTSNPN and CDR2 SVGIG (reference sequence). This CDR3 is 13 amino acids long. V was clipped by 2 bases and J by 7 bases; unmatched bases: 4. This chain's CDR3 is CAWSSGTGVGYTF. CDR3 nucleotides: TGTGCCTGGAGTTCCGGGACAGGGGTTGGCTACACCTTC.

This sequence joins TRBV5-1 and TRBJ1-6, with D possibly being TRBD1 (5 bases). CDR3 size: 19 residues. Trimming removed 4 bases at V and 10 bases at J, with 30 bases between. Germline V gives CDR1 SGHRS, CDR2 YFSETQ. The CDR3, as DNA: TGCGCCAGCAGCCATTCCGGGACTAATCGGGGGGGGGAGAGGTCACCCCTCCACTTT. It yields the protein CASSHSGTNRGGERSPLHF.

In DNA form, the CDR3 reads TGCGCCAGCAGCCCCGGACAGGGGAACAATCAGCCCCAGCATTTT. It codes for CASSPGQGNNQPQHF. This sequence joins TRBV5-1 and TRBJ1-5; 9 bases align to TRBD1. CDR3 length: 15 amino acids. The germline CDR1 and CDR2 sequences are SGHRS and YFSETQ. Germline trimming cut 4 bases from V and 3 bases from J; bases unmatched to any gene: 5. The variable domain in full, completed from reference TRBV5-1 and TRBJ1-5, reads KAGVTQTPRYLIKTRGQQVTLSCSPISGHRSVSWYQQTPGQGLQFLFEYFSETQRNKGNFPGRFSGRQFSNSRSEMNVSTLELGDSALYLCASSPGQGNNQPQHFGDGTRLSIL.

V and J are TRBV2 and TRBJ2-1; D remains unclear. Germline V CDR1 and CDR2: SNHLY, FYNNEI. The CDR3 spans 14 residues. V shed 2 bases and J shed 3 bases, with 8 bases lying between them. Here the CDR3 DNA reads TGTGCCAGCAGTGAATCAGAAATCTACAATGAGCAGTTCTTC. Translating it yields CASSESEIYNEQFF.

The chain links TRBV2 to TRBJ1-2, with D possibly TRBD1 on 5 matching bases. Deletions cut 3 bases from V and 8 bases from J, with 19 bases between. Per the germline V gene, CDR1 is SNHLY and CDR2 is FYNNEI. This CDR3 has 15 residues. CDR3 bases: TGTGCCAGCAGTGATGGGTGGCAGAGCCAGGGAGGCTACACCTTC. Amino acid sequence: CASSDGWQSQGGYTF. The full variable domain, in which reference TRBV2 and TRBJ1-2 provide the parts outside the CDR3, is EPEVTQTPSHQVTQMGQEVILRCVPISNHLYFYWYRQILGQKVEFLVSFYNNEISEKSEIFDDQFSVERPDGSNFTLKIRSTKLEDSAMYFCASSDGWQSQGGYTFGSGTRLTVV.

V gene TRBV7-9 combines with J gene TRBJ2-3, with D perhaps TRBD1 (6 bases). Trimming stripped 3 bases from V and 3 bases from J, with 13 bases between. The germline V gene has CDR1 SEHNR and CDR2 FQNEAQ (reference sequence). The CDR3 is made up of 15 amino acids. This CDR3 is CASSFDRLSTDTQYF. CDR3 coding DNA: TGTGCCAGCAGCTTCGACAGGCTTAGTACAGATACGCAGTATTTT.

The J gene is TRBJ2-4, the V gene TRBV7-9; 8 bases map to TRBD1. V trimming: 5 bases; J trimming: 7 bases; junction bases outside the gene matches: 7. In germline, CDR1 is SEHNR, CDR2 FQNEAQ (reference sequence). The CDR3 covers 14 residues. The CDR3 region has the DNA TGTGCCAGCAGCCCCCGACAGGGGTGGAACATTCAGTACTTC. It encodes CASSPRQGWNIQYF.

Only a few counts were recorded for this clone. The genes are TRBV7-2 and TRBJ2-7; a possible D gene is TRBD1 (5 bases). The CDR3 length is 14 residues. V was shortened by 5 bases and J by 0 bases, with 11 bases between the two germline ends. Germline CDR1 reads SGHTA; CDR2 reads FQGNSA. In DNA form, the CDR3 reads TGTGCCAGCAGCGCAGGGTTCTACTCCTACGAGCAGTACTTC. Protein: CASSAGFYSYEQYF.

V and J are TRBV7-6 and TRBJ2-1; 8 positions agree with TRBD2. The germline V gene encodes CDR1 SGHVS and CDR2 FNYEAQ. The CDR3 runs to 15 residues. The V and J ends lost 4 bases and 9 bases, in that order; junction bases with no gene match: 11. DNA for the CDR3: TGTGCCAGCAGCTCAGTCGGGGGGGCCGGGATTGAGCAGTTCTTC. It yields the protein CASSSVGGAGIEQFF.

The chain links TRBV11-2 to TRBJ1-3; no clear D gene. Germline V gene lookup returns CDR1 SGHAT and CDR2 FQNNGV. The CDR3 is 14 residues long. V was pared by 5 bases and J by 0 bases, with 8 bases between. The CDR3 here is CASSAPGSGNTIYF. The CDR3 nucleotides read TGTGCCAGCAGCGCCCCGGGCTCTGGAAACACCATATATTTT.

The rearrangement uses TRBV5-4 and TRBJ1-3; D is uncertain. CDR1 and CDR2 from the germline V gene are SGHNT and YYREEE (reference sequence). V was clipped by 2 bases and J by 8 bases, with 8 bases between them. The CDR3 is made up of 12 amino acids. CDR3 nucleotide sequence: TGTGCCAGCAGCTTCTCCGGGGACACCATATATTTT. Translated: CASSFSGDTIYF.

The chain has TRBV7-2 and TRBJ1-1, with TRBD1 identical over 10 bases. CDR3 size: 15 residues. Per the germline V gene, CDR1 is SGHTA and CDR2 is FQGNSA. V lost 5 bases to trimming and J lost 5 bases; unmatched junction nucleotides: 8. CDR3 sequence reads: CASSPRTGGRTEAFF. As DNA, the CDR3 is TGTGCCAGCAGCCCTCGGACAGGGGGGAGGACTGAAGCTTTCTTT.

This clone was counted only a few times. The chain carries TRBV12-5 and TRBJ1-1; the D is unclear. CDR1 and CDR2 (germline): LGHNT, FRNRAP. The ends were cut back, 4 bases at V and 6 bases at J, with 9 bases in the middle. This CDR3 has 12 amino acids. CDR3 region: CASGYELAEAFF. CDR3 nucleotides: TGTGCTAGTGGTTACGAGTTGGCTGAAGCTTTCTTT. The complete variable domain, with remaining parts taken from reference TRBV12-5 and TRBJ1-1, reads DARVTQTPRHKVTEMGQEVTMRCQPILGHNTVFWYRQTMMQGLELLAYFRNRAPLDDSGMPKDRFSAEMPDATLATLKIQPSEPRDSAVYFCASGYELAEAFFGQGTRLTVV.

The rearrangement links TRBV10-2 to TRBJ2-2; 8 positions agree with TRBD2. Unmatched junction bases numbered 0, after V lost 6 bases and J lost 0 bases. Per germline, CDR1 WSHSY and CDR2 SAAADI. CDR3 length: 14 residues. CDR3 amino acids: CASRRGANTGELFF. The DNA for the CDR3 is TGCGCCAGCAGGCGGGGGGCGAACACCGGGGAGCTGTTTTTT.

CDR3 residues: CASSLRTVPLYGYTF. CDR3 bases: TGTGCCAGTAGTCTCAGGACAGTTCCCCTCTATGGCTACACCTTC. V gene TRBV19 combines with J gene TRBJ1-2; perhaps TRBD1 as D (6 bases). The CDR3 has 15 residues. V gave up 5 bases and J gave up 4 bases, with 17 bases separating them. Germline values: CDR1 LNHDA, CDR2 SQIVND (reference sequence).

The genes are TRBV23-1 and TRBJ2-3, with a tentative D call TRBD2 (6 bases). TRBV23-1 is an open reading frame whose function is uncertain. The CDR3 is 13 residues long. With 10 bases removed from V and 2 bases from J, the gap between germline ends came to 13 bases. The CDR3 region has the DNA TGCGCCACGGGGGAGCGGTTCACAGATACGCAGTATTTT. This translates into CATGERFTDTQYF.

The chain has TRBV7-6 and TRBJ2-2; TRBD1 aligns across 11 bases. Germline CDR1 and CDR2: SGHVS and FNYEAQ. J was trimmed by 6 bases and V by 5 bases; bases with no gene match: 8. The CDR3 runs 16 residues. CDR3 protein: CASSPGTGGSAGELFF. Here the CDR3 DNA reads TGTGCCAGCAGCCCCGGGACAGGGGGTTCGGCCGGGGAGCTGTTTTTT.

The gene calls are TRBV5-1 and TRBJ2-1, with 9 bases matching TRBD1. Germline CDR1 and CDR2: SGHRS and YFSETQ. J was trimmed by 7 bases and V by 4 bases; bases with no gene match: 9. The CDR3 contains 15 residues. CDR3 coding DNA: TGCGCCAGCAGCACGATGACAGGGGGAAGAAATGAGCAGTTCTTC. Translation gives CASSTMTGGRNEQFF.

V is TRBV18 and J is TRBJ1-4; 9 bases agree with TRBD1. The CDR3 extends over 14 amino acids. Trimming removed 2 bases from V and 7 bases from J; junction bases left unmatched: 2. Germline lookup yields CDR1 KGHSH and CDR2 LQKENI. This CDR3 is CASSPVTGGEKLFF. The CDR3 region has the DNA TGTGCCAGCTCACCAGTGACAGGGGGTGAAAAACTGTTTTTT.

In its sample, this clone was seen a few times. The chain couples TRBV19 to TRBJ1-5; TRBD1 agrees at 7 bases. This CDR3 is 16 amino acids long. Germline CDR1 is LNHDA and CDR2 is SQIVND (reference sequence). V lost 3 bases to trimming and J lost 2 bases; unmatched junction nucleotides: 7. The CDR3 region is CASSIRQGNRNQPQHF. The CDR3 bases are TGTGCCAGTAGTATTCGACAGGGTAATCGCAATCAGCCCCAGCATTTT.

The rearrangement uses TRBV9 and TRBJ2-3, with 7 bases aligning to TRBD2. The CDR3 is made up of 16 amino acids. The V gene's germline CDR1 is SGDLS and CDR2 YYNGEE. The ends lost 0 bases at V and 6 bases at J; junction bases unmatched: 10. CDR3 in amino acids: CASSVGGGGSGDTQYF. CDR3 DNA sequence: TGTGCCAGCAGCGTAGGAGGAGGCGGGAGTGGCGATACGCAGTATTTT.

This clone appeared once. The chain uses TRBV5-1 and TRBJ1-1, with 7 bases identical to TRBD1. CDR1 and CDR2 (germline): SGHRS, YFSETQ. There are 14 residues in the CDR3. The V and J ends lost 2 bases and 5 bases, in that order; junction bases with no gene match: 6. CDR3 nucleotides: TGCGCCAGCAGCTTTAGACAGGGCTTAACTGAAGCTTTCTTT. It specifies CASSFRQGLTEAFF.